These T cell receptor beta chains were read from a single sample in a study of T cell responses to AZD1222 COVID-19 vaccine. Data came from immunoSEQ multiplex PCR; TCRdb stores just in-frame clones and leaves some out. Of 100,000 to 150,000 clones in the sample, approximately 86% were seen once. Here the sequenced sample was peripheral blood, taken on day 0 of AZD1222 vaccination. These receptors were obtained from an adult in good health. The CDR3 runs from the conserved cysteine through the conserved F or W. D genes are given only for firm matches. The size field is filled for only some rows; it gives once, few, many or a size class.

once	TRBV19	TRBJ1-5	14	.	CASSPHHLGQPQHF	TGTGCCAGTAGTCCCCACCATCTGGGTCAGCCCCAGCATTTT
.	TRBV7-9	TRBJ1-3	16	TRBD1	CASSFGDRGFRNTIYF	TGTGCCAGCAGCTTTGGGGACAGGGGCTTTCGAAACACCATATATTTT
.	TRBV19	TRBJ1-5	15	.	CASSSRKNFNQPQHF	TGTGCCAGTAGCAGCAGGAAGAATTTCAATCAGCCCCAGCATTTT
.	TRBV9	TRBJ1-1	14	.	CASSRQWRNTEAFF	TGTGCCAGCAGCAGACAATGGAGGAACACTGAAGCTTTCTTT
few	TRBV28	TRBJ1-5	14	.	CASSLRRGHQPQHF	TGTGCCAGCAGTTTACGCAGGGGCCATCAGCCCCAGCATTTT
.	TRBV11-2	TRBJ1-1	15	.	CASSPPTGLVTEAFF	TGTGCCAGCAGCCCCCCTACAGGGCTTGTCACTGAAGCTTTCTTT
.	TRBV6-5	TRBJ1-1	16	.	CASSYEVGAGFAEAFF	TGTGCCAGCAGTTACGAGGTCGGGGCAGGGTTCGCTGAAGCTTTCTTT
once	TRBV2	TRBJ1-2	14	TRBD1	CASSRGRDSYGYTF	TGTGCCAGCAGTCGAGGACGGGACAGCTATGGCTACACCTTC
once	TRBV19	TRBJ2-7	17	.	CASSSSGWALSSYEQYF	TGTGCCAGTAGCAGCTCAGGGTGGGCGTTAAGCTCCTACGAGCAGTACTTC
.	TRBV27	TRBJ2-2	16	TRBD2	CASSYDGRFLAGELFF	TGTGCCAGCAGTTATGACGGGAGGTTCTTGGCCGGGGAGCTGTTTTTT
.	TRBV4-3	TRBJ1-5	15	TRBD1	CASSQETGFNQPQHF	TGCGCCAGCAGCCAAGAGACAGGGTTTAATCAGCCCCAGCATTTT
.	TRBV23-1	TRBJ2-2	18	.	CASSHRHQGRMNTGELFF	TGCGCCAGCAGTCACCGCCACCAGGGCCGGATGAACACCGGGGAGCTGTTTTTT
.	TRBV5-1	TRBJ1-1	13	.	CASSGRMNTEAFF	TGCGCCAGCAGCGGTCGAATGAACACTGAAGCTTTCTTT
.	TRBV11-2	TRBJ2-5	12	.	CASSEGWETQYF	TGTGCCAGCAGCGAAGGTTGGGAGACCCAGTACTTC
.	TRBV5-1	TRBJ2-6	14	.	CASRMGSGANVLTF	TGCGCCAGCAGGATGGGCTCTGGGGCCAACGTCCTGACTTTC
.	TRBV29-1	TRBJ1-1	13	TRBD1	CSVESGGNTEAFF	TGCAGCGTTGAATCAGGGGGCAACACTGAAGCTTTCTTT
.	TRBV9	TRBJ1-2	15	TRBD1	CASSSAGQGNYGYTF	TGTGCCAGCAGCTCAGCGGGACAGGGAAACTATGGCTACACCTTC